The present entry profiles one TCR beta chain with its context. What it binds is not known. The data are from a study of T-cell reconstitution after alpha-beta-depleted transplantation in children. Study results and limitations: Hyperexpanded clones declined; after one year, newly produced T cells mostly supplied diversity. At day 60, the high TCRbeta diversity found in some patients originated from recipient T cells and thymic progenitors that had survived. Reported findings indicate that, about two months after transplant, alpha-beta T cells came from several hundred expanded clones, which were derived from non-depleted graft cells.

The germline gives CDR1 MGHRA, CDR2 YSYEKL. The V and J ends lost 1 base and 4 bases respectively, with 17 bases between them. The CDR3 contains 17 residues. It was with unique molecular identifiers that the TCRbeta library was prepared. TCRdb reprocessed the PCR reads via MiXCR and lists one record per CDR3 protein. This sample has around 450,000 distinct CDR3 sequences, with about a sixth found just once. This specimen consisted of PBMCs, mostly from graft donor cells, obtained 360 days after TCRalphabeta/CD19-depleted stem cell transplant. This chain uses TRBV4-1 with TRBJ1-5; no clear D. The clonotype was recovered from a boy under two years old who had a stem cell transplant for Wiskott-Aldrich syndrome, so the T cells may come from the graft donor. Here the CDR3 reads CASSQGAQRSKNQPQHF. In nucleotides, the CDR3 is TGCGCCAGCAGCCAAGGAGCCCAGAGGAGTAAAAATCAGCCCCAGCATTTT.